The present entry profiles one T cell receptor (beta chain) with its context. The data were produced by immunoSEQ multiplex PCR, yet TCRdb's version contains in-frame clones alone and is incomplete. The repertoire holds under 85,000 clones, more than 85% seen once, with roughly 0.72% in the top ten. The entry originates in a study of OX40 agonist ivuxolimab in advanced cancers. V was clipped by 4 bases and J by 4 bases, with 19 bases between them. CDR3 length equals 16 residues. The germline gives CDR1 LGHNA, CDR2 YNFKEQ. The sequenced sample was CD4+ or CD8+ T cells sorted from blood, obtained in a trial of the OX40 agonist ivuxolimab. The clonotype originates from an adult with an advanced solid tumor such as melanoma, head and neck, liver or kidney cancer. The rearrangement links TRBV4-2 to TRBJ1-1; a possible D gene is TRBD1 (6 bases). In DNA form, the CDR3 reads TGTGCCAGCAGCCCGGCTGCAGGGGTTGGAAGCACTGAAGCTTTCTTT. It specifies CASSPAAGVGSTEAFF.